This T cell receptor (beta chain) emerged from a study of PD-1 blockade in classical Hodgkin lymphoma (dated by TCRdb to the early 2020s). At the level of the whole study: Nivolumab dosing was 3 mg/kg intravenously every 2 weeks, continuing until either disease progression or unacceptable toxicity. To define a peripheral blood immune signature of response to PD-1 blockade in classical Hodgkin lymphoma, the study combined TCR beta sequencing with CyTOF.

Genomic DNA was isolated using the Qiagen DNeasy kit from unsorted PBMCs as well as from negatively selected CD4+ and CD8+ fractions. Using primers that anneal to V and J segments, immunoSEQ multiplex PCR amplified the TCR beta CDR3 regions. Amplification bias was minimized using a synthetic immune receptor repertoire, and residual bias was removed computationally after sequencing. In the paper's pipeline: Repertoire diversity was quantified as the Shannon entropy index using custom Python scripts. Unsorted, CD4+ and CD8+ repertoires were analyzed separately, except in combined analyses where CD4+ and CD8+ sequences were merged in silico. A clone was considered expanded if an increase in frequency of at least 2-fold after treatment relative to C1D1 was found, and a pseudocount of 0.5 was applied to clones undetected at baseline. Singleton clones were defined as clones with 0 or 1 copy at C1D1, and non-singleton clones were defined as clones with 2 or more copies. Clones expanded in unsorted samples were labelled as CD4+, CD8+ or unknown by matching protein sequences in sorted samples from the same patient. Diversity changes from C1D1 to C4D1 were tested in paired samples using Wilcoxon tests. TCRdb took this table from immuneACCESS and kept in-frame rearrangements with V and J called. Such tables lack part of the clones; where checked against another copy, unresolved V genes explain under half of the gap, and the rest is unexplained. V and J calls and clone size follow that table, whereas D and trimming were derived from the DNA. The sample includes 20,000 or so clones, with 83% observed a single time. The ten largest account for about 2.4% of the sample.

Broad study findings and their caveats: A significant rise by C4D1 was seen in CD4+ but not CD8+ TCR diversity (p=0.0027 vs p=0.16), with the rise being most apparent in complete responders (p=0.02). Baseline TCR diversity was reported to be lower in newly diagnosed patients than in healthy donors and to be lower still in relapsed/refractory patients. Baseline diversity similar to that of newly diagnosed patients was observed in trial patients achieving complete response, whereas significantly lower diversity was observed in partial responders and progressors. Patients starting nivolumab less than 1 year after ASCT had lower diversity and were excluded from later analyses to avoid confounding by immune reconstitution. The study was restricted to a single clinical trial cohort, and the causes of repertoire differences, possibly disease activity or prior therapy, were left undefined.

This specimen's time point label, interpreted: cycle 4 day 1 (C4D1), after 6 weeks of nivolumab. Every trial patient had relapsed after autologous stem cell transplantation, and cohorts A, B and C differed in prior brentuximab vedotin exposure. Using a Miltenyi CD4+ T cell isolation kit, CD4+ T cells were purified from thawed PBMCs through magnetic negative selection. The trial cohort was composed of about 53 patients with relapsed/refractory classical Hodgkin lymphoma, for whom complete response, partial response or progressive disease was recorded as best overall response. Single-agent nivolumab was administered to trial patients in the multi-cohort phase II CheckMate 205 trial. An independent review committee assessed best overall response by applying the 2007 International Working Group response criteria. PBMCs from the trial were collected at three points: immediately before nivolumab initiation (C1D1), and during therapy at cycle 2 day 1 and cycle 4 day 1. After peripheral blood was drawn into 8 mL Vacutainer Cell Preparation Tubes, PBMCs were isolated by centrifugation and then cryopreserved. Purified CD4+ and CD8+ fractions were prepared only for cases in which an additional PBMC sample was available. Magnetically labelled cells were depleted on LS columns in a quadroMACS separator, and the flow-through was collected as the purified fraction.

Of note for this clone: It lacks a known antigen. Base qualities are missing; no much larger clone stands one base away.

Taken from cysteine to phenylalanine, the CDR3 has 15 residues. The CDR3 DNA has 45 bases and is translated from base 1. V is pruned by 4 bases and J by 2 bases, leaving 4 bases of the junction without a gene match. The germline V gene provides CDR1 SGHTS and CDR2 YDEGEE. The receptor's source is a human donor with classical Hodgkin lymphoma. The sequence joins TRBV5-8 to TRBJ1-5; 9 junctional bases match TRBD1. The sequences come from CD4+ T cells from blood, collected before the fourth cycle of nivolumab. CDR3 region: CASSLRTGGNQPQHF. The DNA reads TGTGCCAGCAGCCTGCGGACAGGGGGCAATCAGCCCCAGCATTTT.